A selection of T cell receptor beta chains follows, all from one sample in a study of pediatric ulcerative colitis. The table came from immunoSEQ multiplex PCR; TCRdb's copy has only in-frame clones and leaves some out. Among 60,000 or so clones listed, 70% to 80% were seen once. Specimen: blood. The receptor set was obtained from a boy between 10 and 17 years old with moderate ulcerative colitis. Both conserved end residues are part of each CDR3. A D gene is named only where the DNA matches it firmly. Rows give clone size only sometimes, using once, few, many, or a class for an expanded clone.

CDR3aa,CDR3nt,j_gene,d_gene,v_gene,abundance
CASSFVEFYGYTF,TGTGCCAGCAGCTTCGTTGAATTTTACGGCTACACCTTC,TRBJ1-2,.,TRBV7-9,.
CASSLLGTAGYTF,TGTGCCAGCAGCTTACTTGGGACAGCTGGCTACACCTTC,TRBJ1-2,TRBD1,TRBV7-2,.
CASSQDPRGRGYGYTF,TGTGCCAGCAGCCAAGATCCCAGGGGTCGGGGCTATGGCTACACCTTC,TRBJ1-2,.,TRBV4-2,.
CASSLLYRGTEAFF,TGTGCCAGCAGCTTATTATACAGGGGCACTGAAGCTTTCTTT,TRBJ1-1,TRBD1,TRBV7-9,.
CASSTDRGDGYTF,TGTGCCAGCTCAACAGACAGGGGAGATGGCTACACCTTC,TRBJ1-2,TRBD1,TRBV18,.
CSGSTGYGYGYTF,TGCAGCGGTTCGACAGGGTACGGCTATGGCTACACCTTC,TRBJ1-2,TRBD1,TRBV29-1,few
CASSRRSDPYSNQPQHF,TGTGCCAGCAGTCGACGTTCAGACCCTTATAGCAATCAGCCCCAGCATTTT,TRBJ1-5,.,TRBV2,.
CASSKGLVRGETQYF,TGTGCCAGCAGCAAAGGACTAGTTCGTGGGGAGACCCAGTACTTC,TRBJ2-5,TRBD2,TRBV7-9,once
CASSLSPSGSSTGELFF,TGTGCCAGCAGCTTATCGCCTAGCGGGAGCTCGACCGGGGAGCTGTTTTTT,TRBJ2-2,TRBD2,TRBV7-6,.
CATSRGTGQPQHF,TGTGCCACCAGCAGGGGGACAGGCCAGCCCCAGCATTTT,TRBJ1-5,TRBD1,TRBV15,.
CASSPSATSGRTDEQYF,TGTGCCAGCAGCCCGTCGGCGACTAGCGGGAGAACCGACGAGCAGTACTTC,TRBJ2-7,TRBD2,TRBV7-2,.
CASSQNRAGGTEAFF,TGTGCCAGCAGCCAGAACAGGGCGGGGGGCACTGAAGCTTTCTTT,TRBJ1-1,.,TRBV14,.
CASSSPSGGSSYEQYF,TGTGCCAGCAGCTCCCCTAGCGGGGGGAGCTCCTACGAGCAGTACTTC,TRBJ2-7,TRBD2,TRBV13,.
CASSEGLRDTEAFF,TGTGCCAGCAGTGAGGGGCTGAGGGACACTGAAGCTTTCTTT,TRBJ1-1,.,TRBV2,.
CSGGQGSEQYF,TGCAGCGGGGGACAGGGGAGCGAGCAGTACTTC,TRBJ2-7,TRBD1,TRBV29-1,.
CASRGRSLNQPQHF,TGTGCCAGTAGGGGAAGAAGCCTCAATCAGCCCCAGCATTTT,TRBJ1-5,.,TRBV19,.
CAWSANSDNEKLFF,TGTGCCTGGAGTGCGAACAGCGATAATGAAAAACTGTTTTTT,TRBJ1-4,.,TRBV30,.
CASSLGWGITGNTIYF,TGTGCCAGCAGCCTCGGGTGGGGTATTACTGGAAACACCATATATTTT,TRBJ1-3,.,TRBV7-2,once
CASSQDRSGNTIYF,TGTGCCAGCAGCCAAGACAGGTCTGGAAACACCATATATTTT,TRBJ1-3,.,TRBV7-2,few
CASSLSSEQYF,TGTGCCAGCAGCTTATCGAGTGAGCAGTACTTC,TRBJ2-7,.,TRBV13,once
CASTVAGGLGNEQFF,TGTGCCAGCACCGTAGCGGGGGGGCTGGGAAATGAGCAGTTCTTC,TRBJ2-1,TRBD2,TRBV5-6,.
CASSSALAGRSGELFF,TGCGCCAGCAGCTCGGCACTAGCGGGGAGGAGCGGGGAGCTGTTTTTT,TRBJ2-2,TRBD2,TRBV5-1,.
CASSLGIGGFGNQPQHF,TGTGCCAGCAGCTTGGGGATCGGGGGGTTTGGCAATCAGCCCCAGCATTTT,TRBJ1-5,.,TRBV5-6,.
CASSFPNQPQHF,TGTGCCAGCAGCTTCCCAAATCAGCCCCAGCATTTT,TRBJ1-5,.,TRBV7-8,.
CASSETLGNQPQHF,TGTGCCAGCAGTGAAACCTTGGGGAATCAGCCCCAGCATTTT,TRBJ1-5,.,TRBV6-1,.
CSVGTSGAAYEQYF,TGCAGCGTTGGGACTAGCGGGGCCGCTTACGAGCAGTACTTC,TRBJ2-7,TRBD2,TRBV29-1,.
CASSPRGSGSYEQYF,TGTGCCAGCAGCCCCAGGGGGTCAGGATCCTACGAGCAGTACTTC,TRBJ2-7,TRBD1,TRBV6-5,.
CASSLALGGLGGETQYF,TGTGCCAGCAGCTTAGCCCTGGGGGGGCTTGGCGGAGAGACCCAGTACTTC,TRBJ2-5,.,TRBV7-6,.
CASSTRDRGYNEQFF,TGCGCCAGCAGTACGCGGGACAGGGGCTACAATGAGCAGTTCTTC,TRBJ2-1,TRBD1,TRBV5-1,.
CASSEVLARLNQAQHF,TGTGCCAGCAGTGAGGTTTTGGCAAGACTAAATCAGGCCCAGCATTTT,TRBJ1-5,.,TRBV6-1,.
CASTPGQGRVEKLFF,TGCGCCAGCACCCCCGGACAGGGGCGAGTTGAAAAACTGTTTTTT,TRBJ1-4,TRBD1,TRBV5-1,.
CASSLEEMNTEAFF,TGTGCCAGCAGCTTAGAAGAGATGAACACTGAAGCTTTCTTT,TRBJ1-1,.,TRBV7-9,.
CASSFRDRAREAFF,TGTGCCAGCAGTTTCCGGGACAGGGCACGTGAAGCTTTCTTT,TRBJ1-1,TRBD1,TRBV27,few
CASSLEMSSASTDTQYF,TGTGCCAGCAGCTTGGAAATGTCCTCGGCTAGCACAGATACGCAGTATTTT,TRBJ2-3,.,TRBV5-4,.
CASSIHPGELFF,TGCGCCAGCAGCATCCACCCCGGGGAGCTGTTTTTT,TRBJ2-2,.,TRBV5-1,.
CASSVASDYGYTF,TGTGCCAGCAGCGTAGCGTCAGACTATGGCTACACCTTC,TRBJ1-2,.,TRBV9,.
CASSWITGGDTEAFF,TGTGCCAGCAGCTGGATAACAGGGGGCGACACTGAAGCTTTCTTT,TRBJ1-1,TRBD1,TRBV5-4,once
CASSAQGGVQLFF,TGTGCCAGCAGCGCTCAGGGGGGGGTACAACTGTTTTTT,TRBJ1-4,TRBD1,TRBV27,few
CASSPRVGGTGVYEQYF,TGTGCCAGCAGCCCGAGGGTCGGCGGGACAGGGGTTTACGAGCAGTACTTC,TRBJ2-7,TRBD1,TRBV9,.
CASSFLGSGYTF,TGTGCCAGCAGCTTCCTAGGTTCTGGCTACACCTTC,TRBJ1-2,.,TRBV7-2,.
CASSVDLNPYEQYF,TGTGCCAGCAGCGTAGACTTAAATCCCTACGAGCAGTACTTC,TRBJ2-7,.,TRBV9,.
CASSYVLDQPQHF,TGTGCCAGCAGTTATGTGCTGGATCAGCCCCAGCATTTT,TRBJ1-5,.,TRBV6-5,few
CASSSPEGNEQFF,TGTGCCAGCAGCTCACCCGAGGGTAATGAGCAGTTCTTC,TRBJ2-1,.,TRBV13,.
CAGRSGNTIYF,TGTGCCGGTAGATCTGGAAACACCATATATTTT,TRBJ1-3,.,TRBV6-1,.
CASSFRGDYGYTF,TGTGCCAGCAGCTTCCGGGGAGACTATGGCTACACCTTC,TRBJ1-2,.,TRBV7-9,.
CAMNNDRNYEQYF,TGTGCCATGAACAACGACAGAAACTACGAGCAGTACTTC,TRBJ2-7,.,TRBV10-3,.
CASSLAGVFSGNTIYF,TGTGCCAGCAGCTTGGCGGGGGTCTTCTCTGGAAACACCATATATTTT,TRBJ1-3,.,TRBV5-6,.
CASRTTPFYEQYF,TGTGCCAGCAGAACCACTCCTTTCTACGAGCAGTACTTC,TRBJ2-7,.,TRBV2,.
CASSGSGGAWDEQYF,TGTGCCAGCAGCGGGAGCGGGGGGGCCTGGGACGAGCAGTACTTC,TRBJ2-7,TRBD2,TRBV9,.
CASSPLAGVNEQYF,TGTGCCAGCTCACCACTAGCGGGAGTTAACGAGCAGTACTTC,TRBJ2-7,TRBD2,TRBV18,.
CASSGGRAIGNEQFF,TGCGCCAGCTCCGGCGGGAGGGCCATTGGTAATGAGCAGTTCTTC,TRBJ2-1,TRBD2,TRBV5-1,.
CASSTARPDTGGRDVGYTF,TGTGCCAGCAGCACGGCCCGCCCCGATACAGGCGGTCGTGACGTCGGCTACACCTTC,TRBJ1-2,.,TRBV11-1,.
CASSPRVEGPKPYEQYF,TGTGCCAGCTCACCAAGGGTCGAGGGACCCAAGCCCTACGAGCAGTACTTC,TRBJ2-7,.,TRBV18,.
CASSPWDSSDTQYF,TGTGCCAGCAGCCCATGGGACAGCTCAGATACGCAGTATTTT,TRBJ2-3,TRBD1,TRBV7-3,.
CASSPTAGRLNTEAFF,TGTGCCAGCAGCCCAACGGCGGGGCGTCTGAACACTGAAGCTTTCTTT,TRBJ1-1,.,TRBV7-2,.
CASSREQGGTEAFF,TGTGCCAGCAGCCGAGAGCAGGGCGGCACTGAAGCTTTCTTT,TRBJ1-1,.,TRBV7-9,.
CAWGRVFGNTIYF,TGTGCCTGGGGCAGGGTCTTCGGAAACACCATATATTTT,TRBJ1-3,.,TRBV30,.
CASSKGTANDAFF,TGCGCCAGCAGCAAAGGGACAGCGAATGACGCTTTCTTT,TRBJ1-1,TRBD1,TRBV5-1,few
CASSSTSGGYNEQFF,TGTGCCAGCAGCAGTACTAGCGGGGGGTACAATGAGCAGTTCTTC,TRBJ2-1,TRBD2,TRBV7-3,once